Given below is one T cell receptor (beta chain) in context. This clone was seen just once. Which antigen it targets is not known. Base qualities were left out, and no much larger clone turns up one base away. V was cut back by 7 bases and J by 0 bases, leaving a gap of 12 bases between them. Via the germline V gene, CDR1 is SNHLY and CDR2 FYNNEI. From the cysteine through the phenylalanine, the CDR3 covers 14 amino acids. This entry keeps only the CDR3 DNA: 42 bases, framed from base 1. One collaborating source in Seattle enrolled patients while the patients were actively infected and followed the patients over time throughout the course of disease. Whole blood was collected in K2EDTA tubes by collaborating institutions according to the institutions' own protocols. For TCRbeta analysis, collaborator samples were shipped as frozen whole blood, as isolated PBMCs, or as DNA extracted from either sample type.

TCRbeta CDR3 regions were amplified from genomic DNA by means of the immunoSEQ Assay, a bias-controlled multiplex PCR. On the study's bioinformatics: Within the assay, amplification of reference gene primers was used to estimate how many nucleated cells each sample contained. To quantify the absolute abundance of each unique TCRbeta CDR3 rearrangement, sequence reads were collapsed and filtered. Productive Simpson clonality was computed per sample as the square root of Simpson's diversity index over productive rearrangements. The table was pulled from immuneACCESS by TCRdb, which kept in-frame rearrangements only. Such tables lose some clones; where checked, under half of the loss comes from unresolved V genes, and the rest has no known cause. The V and J calls and clone size come from that table; D and trimming were worked out from the DNA. This sample has almost 250,000 clones in its table, and 86% of those were observed once. Approximately 5% of the sample goes to the ten largest clones.

This sample is drawn from a study of blood T cell repertoires in COVID-19 (TCRdb year 2020). The study in broad terms: Samples covering the acute and convalescent phases of COVID-19 were provided by collaborators in the United States, Italy and Spain. The dataset comprised deeply sampled blood TCRbeta repertoires from subjects exposed to, actively infected with, or recovered from COVID-19. HLA class I and class II types, where available, came from metadata supplied by the sample provider rather than from assay-based typing. The samples were drawn from two sources: the first 160 participants of the ongoing ImmuneRACE study, and 1,000 to 1,500 subjects contributed by 6 global collaborators. The repertoires were released in a freely available public database intended as a resource for research on the immune response to SARS-CoV-2. The material from the prospective study consisted of cDNA or gDNA derived from T cells, B-cell-depleted T cells, or PBMCs. Sample metadata almost always included a de-identified subject ID, COVID-19 status, age in years and sex.

The paper's findings and limits, for the study overall: The quantity of clinical and demographic metadata differed by source and by participant and was supplied without curation.

The source of this sequence is a woman aged 80 or over with COVID-19, enrolled during active disease. The chain uses TRBV2 and TRBJ1-1; no D gene is confidently identified. Input material: peripheral blood. The CDR3 protein: CASIPRIMNTEAFF. The DNA sequence is TGTGCCAGCATACCCAGGATAATGAACACTGAAGCTTTCTTT.